Shown below are 11 T cell receptor beta chains from a single sample sequenced in a study of identical twins. TCRdb recomputed calls from the 5' RACE reads with MiXCR, one row per CDR3 protein. The data hold hundreds of thousands of distinct CDR3 sequences, with approximately 13% observed a single time. The data were also submitted as part of a second study, on yellow fever vaccine responses in identical twins.

The sequencing sample was made of PBMCs. Every receptor here comes from a woman younger than 30 in good health.

This clonotype appeared many times. The V call is TRBV12-3 or TRBV12-4, the J call TRBJ2-2; no definite D call. With 3 bases removed from V and 0 bases from J, the gap between germline ends came to 11 bases. The CDR3 runs 16 residues. CDR3 sequence: CASSFLWTANTGELFF. CDR3 sequence (DNA): TGTGCCAGCAGTTTCCTTTGGACGGCGAACACCGGGGAGCTGTTTTTT.

The chain couples TRBV29-1 to TRBJ2-3, with D tentatively TRBD1 or TRBD2 (5 bases each). V lost 5 bases and J lost 2, with 14 bases in between. CDR1 and CDR2 (germline): SQVTM, ANQGSEA. This CDR3 region has 14 residues. CDR3 protein: CSVPLGGSTDTQYF. DNA for the CDR3: TGCAGCGTTCCTCTTGGGGGATCCACAGATACGCAGTATTTT.

There are many counts of this clonotype. The genes are TRBV20-1 and TRBJ1-5; D is uncertain. Germline loops: CDR1 DFQATT, CDR2 SNEGSKA (reference sequence). Deletions cut 3 bases from V and 0 bases from J, with 15 bases between. CDR3 length: 16 residues. The DNA of the CDR3 is TGCAGTGCTAGGGCTAAAGGAGAAAATAGCAATCAGCCCCAGCATTTT. Its protein product is CSARAKGENSNQPQHF.

This clonotype showed up just a few times. V is TRBV29-1 and J is TRBJ1-1; D gene unclear. The V and J ends lost 6 bases and 0 bases respectively, with 11 bases between them. Germline loops: CDR1 SQVTM, CDR2 ANQGSEA. The CDR3 spans 13 residues. This CDR3 reads CSVGRLMNTEAFF. As DNA, the CDR3 is TGCAGCGTGGGCCGACTGATGAACACTGAAGCTTTCTTT.

This clonotype occurred a few times. The V call is TRBV20-1, the J call TRBJ2-4; 9 nucleotides line up with TRBD1. V lost 5 bases to trimming and J lost 9 bases; unmatched junction nucleotides: 2. This CDR3 region has 11 residues. Germline loops: CDR1 DFQATT, CDR2 SNEGSKA (reference sequence). For the CDR3, the DNA is TGCAGTGCTCGACAGGGGGGCATTCAGTACTTC. It codes for CSARQGGIQYF.

The rearrangement joins TRBV24-1 to TRBJ2-7; 7 bases map to TRBD1. The germline gives CDR1 KGHDR, CDR2 SFDVKD. The CDR3 is 11 amino acids. CDR3 loop: CPNRGTYEQYF. CDR3 nucleotides: TGTCCCAACAGGGGAACGTACGAGCAGTACTTC.

Only a few counts were recorded for this clonotype. V and J are TRBV3-1 and TRBJ2-6, with D uncertain. V lost 1 base to trimming and J lost 2 bases, with 0 bases between them. The CDR3 is made up of 13 amino acids. Looked up from germline, CDR1 is LGHDT and CDR2 is YNNKEL (reference sequence). CDR3 sequence: CASSQAGANVLTF. CDR3 in DNA: TGTGCCAGCAGCCAAGCTGGGGCCAACGTCCTGACTTTC.

The gene calls are TRBV19 and TRBJ2-1; D gene unclear. Trimming stripped 6 bases from V and 7 bases from J, with 13 bases between. Germline-derived CDR1 and CDR2 are LNHDA and SQIVND (reference sequence). This CDR3 region has 13 residues. CDR3 region: CASSDFSPNEQFF. The CDR3 nucleotides are TGTGCCAGTAGCGACTTTAGCCCAAATGAGCAGTTCTTC.

This clonotype was seen a few times. The J gene is TRBJ2-7, the V gene TRBV29-1, with a possible D match to TRBD2 (6 bases). Germline CDR1 is SQVTM and CDR2 is ANQGSEA. V was clipped by 0 bases and J by 5 bases, with 14 bases between them. The CDR3 has 14 amino acids. CDR3 in DNA: TGCAGCGTTGAAGATCCGGGACTTATGGACGAGCAGTACTTC. Translating it yields CSVEDPGLMDEQYF.

This chain connects TRBV6-5 to TRBJ2-1, with TRBD2 matching 10 bases. V shed 0 bases and J 0 bases; nucleotides not matched to a gene: 2. The CDR3 has 17 amino acids. In germline, CDR1 is MNHEY, CDR2 SVGAGI. CDR3 nucleotide sequence: TGTGCCAGCAGTTACTCCGGACTAGCGGACTCCTACAATGAGCAGTTCTTC. Amino acid sequence: CASSYSGLADSYNEQFF.

This clonotype was counted only a few times. The DNA for the CDR3 is TGTGCCAGCAGTTACAGTGGACAGGGGAGTCAGCCCCAGCATTTT. Translating gives CASSYSGQGSQPQHF. The chain is built from TRBV6-5 and TRBJ1-5, with 9 bases identical to TRBD1. Germline V gene sequence: CDR1 MNHEY, CDR2 SVGAGI. V shed 2 bases and J 6 bases; nucleotides not matched to a gene: 5. The CDR3 sequence is 15 residues long.